The T cell receptor beta chain under discussion was sequenced for a study of T cells after yellow fever vaccination. This CDR3 spans 15 amino acids. Looked up from germline, CDR1 is SGHKS and CDR2 is YYEKEE (reference sequence). Trimming cost V 2 bases and J 4 bases; bases outside gene matches: 9. Notes on the study in general: The CD4 compartment and the CD8 compartment contained a small share of clonotypes in common. Repertoires obtained by FACS sorting could include abundant clonotypes that entered as contaminants from the bulk population. When the response was secondary, it was weaker but reached its peak faster, day 5 versus 15.

TCRdb used MiXCR to reprocess the 5' RACE reads, holding one entry per CDR3 protein. This table has 250,000 to 300,000 distinct CDR3 sequences, 10% to 15% appearing once. As concerns this clonotype: The antigen is undetermined.

V gene TRBV5-5 combines with J gene TRBJ2-7, with 7 bases that match TRBD2. Material: CD4+ T cells sorted from PBMCs, obtained 45 days after the yellow fever booster vaccination. This sequence was found in a man aged 30 to 39 who received the YFV17D yellow fever vaccine. CDR3 DNA sequence: TGTGCCAGCAGCTTTCTCGTCGGGGGGTCATACGAGCAGTACTTC. The encoded protein is CASSFLVGGSYEQYF.